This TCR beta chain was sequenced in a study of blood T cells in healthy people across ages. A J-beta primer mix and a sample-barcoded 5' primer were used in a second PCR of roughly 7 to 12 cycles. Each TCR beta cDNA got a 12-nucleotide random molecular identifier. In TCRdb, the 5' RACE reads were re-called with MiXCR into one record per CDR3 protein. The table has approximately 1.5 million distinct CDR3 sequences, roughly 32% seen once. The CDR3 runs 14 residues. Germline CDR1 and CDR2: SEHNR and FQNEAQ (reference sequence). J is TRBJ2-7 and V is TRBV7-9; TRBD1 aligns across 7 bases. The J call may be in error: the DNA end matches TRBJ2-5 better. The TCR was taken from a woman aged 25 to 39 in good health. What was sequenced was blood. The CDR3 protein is CASSDRDRLETQYF. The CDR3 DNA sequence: TGTGCCAGCAGCGACAGGGATCGCCTAGAGACCCAGTACTTC.